A selection of T cell receptor beta chains follows, all from one sample in a study of blood T cells in healthy people across ages. TCRdb redid the calling of the 5' RACE reads with MiXCR, one entry per CDR3 protein. The sample includes roughly 560,000 distinct CDR3 sequences, less than 25% of them seen just once. Separately, the same data were catalogued under a study of T cells of mothers and their children.

The sequencing sample was made of blood. The source of these receptors is a boy aged 5-17 years in good health. Both conserved end residues are part of each CDR3. The D gene is left open where the match is weak. The listing skips clone size in some rows; elsewhere it reads once, few, many or a size class.

J: TRBJ2-6
size: many
length: 15
V: TRBV6-5
D: NA
DNA: TGTGCCAGCAGTTACTACAGCTCTGGGGCCAACGTCCTGACTTTC
CDR3: CASSYYSSGANVLTF

J: TRBJ2-5
size: few
length: 15
V: TRBV7-8
D: NA
DNA: TGTGCCAGCAGCCTCCTCAGGGTATCCAGGGAGACCCAGTACTTC
CDR3: CASSLLRVSRETQYF

J: TRBJ2-7
size: NA
length: 14
V: TRBV28
D: NA
DNA: TGTGCCAGCAGTTTAGTTTTGGGGCCCCACGAGCAGTACTTC
CDR3: CASSLVLGPHEQYF

J: TRBJ1-1
size: many
length: 13
V: TRBV7-9
D: NA
DNA: TGCGCCAGCAGCCCACAGGGGAACACTGAAGCTTTCTTT
CDR3: CASSPQGNTEAFF

J: TRBJ2-7
size: NA
length: 14
V: TRBV29-1
D: TRBD1
DNA: TGCAGCGTTGTGGTGGGACAGGTGGGTTACGAGCAGTACTTC
CDR3: CSVVVGQVGYEQYF

J: TRBJ2-3
size: few
length: 14
V: TRBV28
D: TRBD2
DNA: TGTGCCGCCAAAGGCGGGGGGGACACAGATACGCAGTATTTT
CDR3: CAAKGGGDTDTQYF

J: TRBJ2-5
size: few
length: 15
V: TRBV29-1
D: NA
DNA: TGCAGCGTTGAAGGGGCTAGCGAGTACCAAGGGACCCAGTACTTC
CDR3: CSVEGASEYQGTQYF

J: TRBJ2-7
size: NA
length: 13
V: TRBV28
D: TRBD1
DNA: TGTGCCAGCACCGACAGGGGTCTCTACGAGCAGTACTTC
CDR3: CASTDRGLYEQYF

J: TRBJ1-1
size: NA
length: 16
V: TRBV4-1
D: TRBD1
DNA: TGCGCCAGCAGCCGAATAGCCGGGACAGTGAACACTGAAGCTTTCTTT
CDR3: CASSRIAGTVNTEAFF

J: TRBJ2-7
size: few
length: 16
V: TRBV28
D: TRBD1
DNA: TGTGCCAGCAGTTTGTCGAAAGGACAGGACCCCTACGAGCAGTACTTC
CDR3: CASSLSKGQDPYEQYF

J: TRBJ1-6
size: few
length: 17
V: TRBV6-5
D: NA
DNA: TGTGCCAGCAGTTACGAGGTCTCGAGCTCCTATAATTCACCCCTCCACTTT
CDR3: CASSYEVSSSYNSPLHF

J: TRBJ2-1
size: NA
length: 15
V: TRBV9
D: NA
DNA: TGTGCCAGCAGCCCTGCCGGAGACGGCAACAATGAGCAGTTCTTC
CDR3: CASSPAGDGNNEQFF

J: TRBJ2-1
size: NA
length: 12
V: TRBV6-2/TRBV6-3
D: NA
DNA: TGTGCCAGCAGTGGGGGGCTGAGCGGTAGCTTCTTC
CDR3: CASSGGLSGSFF

J: TRBJ2-3
size: few
length: 15
V: TRBV7-2
D: NA
DNA: TGTGCCAGCAGCTTTAGCGGAGAAGGGTCAGATACGCAGTATTTT
CDR3: CASSFSGEGSDTQYF

J: TRBJ1-6
size: NA
length: 17
V: TRBV28
D: TRBD1
DNA: TGTGCCAGCAGTTCGCGGGACAGGGTTATCCGGGGTTCACCCCTCCACTTT
CDR3: CASSSRDRVIRGSPLHF

J: TRBJ2-5
size: few
length: 13
V: TRBV20-1
D: NA
DNA: TGCAGTGCTAGAGGGCTAGTTGGAGAGACCCAGTACTTC
CDR3: CSARGLVGETQYF

J: TRBJ2-7
size: NA
length: 16
V: TRBV5-1
D: NA
DNA: TGCGCCAGCAGCCTGTACGCCGGAGGGGAATCCTACGAGCAGTACTTC
CDR3: CASSLYAGGESYEQYF

J: TRBJ2-7
size: NA
length: 15
V: TRBV28
D: TRBD1
DNA: TGTGCCAGCACACCCCTTCTGGGACAGTCCTACGAGCAGTACTTC
CDR3: CASTPLLGQSYEQYF

J: TRBJ2-7
size: NA
length: 17
V: TRBV4-3
D: TRBD1
DNA: TGCGCCAGCAGCCTTATTATCCGGGACAGGGTTACCTACGAGCAGTACTTC
CDR3: CASSLIIRDRVTYEQYF

J: TRBJ2-1
size: NA
length: 14
V: TRBV5-1
D: TRBD2
DNA: TGCGCCAGCAGCTCGGGGCTAGCGGGAGAGTTTGGTTTCTTC
CDR3: CASSSGLAGEFGFF

J: TRBJ2-7
size: NA
length: 16
V: TRBV6-4
D: NA
DNA: TGTGCCATCCAGGACGACGCGGACTACGTGTCCTACGAGCAGTACTTC
CDR3: CAIQDDADYVSYEQYF

J: TRBJ2-7
size: NA
length: 15
V: TRBV5-5
D: NA
DNA: TGTGCCAGCAGCTTGTATTCAGGGCAGACCTACGAGCAGTACTTC
CDR3: CASSLYSGQTYEQYF

J: TRBJ2-5
size: many
length: 16
V: TRBV5-1
D: TRBD1
DNA: TGCGCCAGCAGCATCGGGACAGGGAGTAATTTTGAGACCCAGTACTTC
CDR3: CASSIGTGSNFETQYF

J: TRBJ1-3
size: few
length: 14
V: TRBV9
D: NA
DNA: TGTGCCAGCAGCGCAGGGGCCCCTGGAAACACCATATATTTT
CDR3: CASSAGAPGNTIYF

J: TRBJ2-3
size: few
length: 16
V: TRBV14
D: NA
DNA: TGTGCCAGCAGCCAGAGGGCGGTCCGACCCACAGATACGCAGTATTTT
CDR3: CASSQRAVRPTDTQYF

J: TRBJ1-2
size: NA
length: 12
V: TRBV12-3/TRBV12-4
D: NA
DNA: TGTGCCAGCAGTTCCATCCACTATGGCTACACCTTC
CDR3: CASSSIHYGYTF

J: TRBJ1-1
size: NA
length: 14
V: TRBV29-1
D: TRBD1
DNA: TGCAGCGTTGGGGGATGGACAGGGAACACTGAAGCTTTCTTT
CDR3: CSVGGWTGNTEAFF

J: TRBJ2-1
size: few
length: 13
V: TRBV7-9
D: NA
DNA: TGTGCCAGCAGTTTACAGGCCTACAATGAGCAGTTCTTC
CDR3: CASSLQAYNEQFF

J: TRBJ1-1
size: once
length: 16
V: TRBV4-3
D: TRBD1
DNA: TGCGCCAGCAGCCAAGGAGCCGGGACAGGGGCTTTTCGCGCTTTCTTC
CDR3: CASSQGAGTGAFRAFF

J: TRBJ2-1
size: few
length: 9
V: TRBV7-9
D: NA
DNA: TGTGCCAGCAGCCCCGTGCAGTTCTTC
CDR3: CASSPVQFF

J: TRBJ2-7
size: NA
length: 14
V: TRBV28
D: TRBD2
DNA: TGTGCCAGCAGTTTGGGGACTAGGAACTACGAGCAGTACTTC
CDR3: CASSLGTRNYEQYF

J: TRBJ1-2
size: few
length: 16
V: TRBV7-9
D: TRBD1
DNA: TGTGCCAGCAGCCCGACAACCTCAGGGGGGGACTATGGCTACACCTTC
CDR3: CASSPTTSGGDYGYTF

J: TRBJ1-6
size: few
length: 12
V: TRBV4-2
D: NA
DNA: TGTGCCAGCAGCCAAGATAGGGCGCCCCTCCACTTT
CDR3: CASSQDRAPLHF

J: TRBJ2-7
size: NA
length: 18
V: TRBV11-1
D: TRBD1
DNA: TGTGCCAGCAGTCCCGGGACAGGGGGCTTATTTCCCTCCTACGAGCAGTACTTC
CDR3: CASSPGTGGLFPSYEQYF

J: TRBJ1-2
size: NA
length: 14
V: TRBV5-1
D: NA
DNA: TGCGCCAGCAGCTTCCCCTCAGCCAACTATGGCTACACCTTC
CDR3: CASSFPSANYGYTF

J: TRBJ2-4
size: few
length: 17
V: TRBV12-3/TRBV12-4
D: NA
DNA: TGTGCCAGCAGGCCCTCGGGGGCCTCACTGGACAAAAACATTCAGTACTTC
CDR3: CASRPSGASLDKNIQYF

J: TRBJ2-7
size: NA
length: 14
V: TRBV5-1
D: NA
DNA: TGCGCCAGCAGCTTAAGACAGTGGGAAGGCGAGCAGTACTTC
CDR3: CASSLRQWEGEQYF

J: TRBJ2-1
size: NA
length: 15
V: TRBV9
D: NA
DNA: TGTGCCAGCAGCGTAGGGGGGGATCTGCGCAATGAGCAGTTCTTC
CDR3: CASSVGGDLRNEQFF

J: TRBJ2-5
size: few
length: 14
V: TRBV28
D: NA
DNA: TGTGCCAGTGGGGGCAGGGTTGGCCGAGAGACCCAGTACTTC
CDR3: CASGGRVGRETQYF

J: TRBJ2-1
size: NA
length: 21
V: TRBV25-1
D: TRBD2
DNA: TGTGCCAGCAGCTCCCCCTCCGGGGCCCGACTAGCGGGAGGGCTGTCCAATGAGCAGTTCTTC
CDR3: CASSSPSGARLAGGLSNEQFF

J: TRBJ2-5
size: NA
length: 16
V: TRBV29-1
D: NA
DNA: TGCAGCGTTGAAGATCTATGGGTAAAGGGGACAGAGACCCAGTACTTC
CDR3: CSVEDLWVKGTETQYF

J: TRBJ1-4
size: few
length: 16
V: TRBV7-9
D: TRBD1
DNA: TGTGCCAGCAGCCGCCCTCTGCAGGGGGATAATGAAAAACTGTTTTTT
CDR3: CASSRPLQGDNEKLFF

J: TRBJ1-4
size: few
length: 15
V: TRBV9
D: NA
DNA: TGTGCCAGCAGCTTGGACGGGGTTGCTAATGAAAAACTGTTTTTT
CDR3: CASSLDGVANEKLFF

J: TRBJ2-5
size: few
length: 14
V: TRBV11-2
D: NA
DNA: TGTGCCAGCAGCTTATCCTACCTGGGTCAGACCCAGTACTTC
CDR3: CASSLSYLGQTQYF

J: TRBJ2-7
size: NA
length: 18
V: TRBV11-1
D: TRBD2
DNA: TGTGCCAGCAGACCAATCCGGACTAGCGGGAAGGGATTCTACGAGCAGTACTTC
CDR3: CASRPIRTSGKGFYEQYF

J: TRBJ1-5
size: few
length: 15
V: TRBV7-8
D: NA
DNA: TGTGCCAGCAGAAAAGACGGGCAGTTCAATCAGCCCCAGCATTTT
CDR3: CASRKDGQFNQPQHF

J: TRBJ2-2
size: NA
length: 16
V: TRBV7-3
D: TRBD2
DNA: TGTGCCAGCAGCCAACGGGGGGGTCCGGTGGTCGGGGAGCTGTTTTTT
CDR3: CASSQRGGPVVGELFF

J: TRBJ2-7
size: few
length: 15
V: TRBV14
D: NA
DNA: TGTGCCAGCAGCCAAGAGGCTTGGAGCTCCTACGAGCAGTACTTC
CDR3: CASSQEAWSSYEQYF